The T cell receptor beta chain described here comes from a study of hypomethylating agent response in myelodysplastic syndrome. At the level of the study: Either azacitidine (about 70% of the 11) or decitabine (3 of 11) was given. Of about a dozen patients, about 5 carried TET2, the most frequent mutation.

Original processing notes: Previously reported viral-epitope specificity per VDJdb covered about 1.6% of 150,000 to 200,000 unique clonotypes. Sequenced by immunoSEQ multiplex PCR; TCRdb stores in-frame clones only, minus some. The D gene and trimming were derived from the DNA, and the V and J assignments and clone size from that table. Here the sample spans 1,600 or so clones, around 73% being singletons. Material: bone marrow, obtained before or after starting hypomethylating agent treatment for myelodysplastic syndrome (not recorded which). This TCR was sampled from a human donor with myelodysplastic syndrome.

As DNA, the CDR3 is TGTGCCAGCAGCCAGAGACAGGGGGACACAGATACGCAGTATTTT. This codes for CASSQRQGDTDTQYF. The chain uses TRBV14 and TRBJ2-3; 9 bases line up with TRBD1. After removal of 3 bases from V and 2 bases from J, the junction contained 3 bases not matched to a gene. Germline assignment: CDR1 SGHDN and CDR2 FVKESK. This CDR3 is built from 15 residues.